The 22 T cell receptor beta chains reported below all come from one sample, sequenced in a study of identical twins. TCRdb recomputed calls from the 5' RACE reads with MiXCR, one row per CDR3 protein. The sample shows approximately 500,000 distinct CDR3 sequences, 24% of them seen only once. These records were also assigned to another study, of T cells expressing NK-cell markers.

The material sequenced was CD4+ T cells sorted from blood. These receptors originate from a woman younger than 30 in good health.

The V call is TRBV10-3, the J call TRBJ2-7, with D perhaps matching TRBD1 (6 bases). This CDR3 spans 14 amino acids. Trimming left V 1 base short and J 3 bases short, with 10 bases between. Germline CDR1 and CDR2: ENHRY and SYGVKD. CDR3 DNA sequence: TGTGCCATCAGTGAGTGGGCAGGGGACTACGAGCAGTACTTC. It specifies CAISEWAGDYEQYF.

This clonotype has just a few counts. This chain uses TRBV6-1 with TRBJ1-2; TRBD1 agrees at 9 bases. Germline-derived CDR1 and CDR2 are MNHNS and SASEGT. V lost 5 bases and J lost 8; bases outside the gene matches: 12. This CDR3 has 15 residues. The CDR3 DNA follows: TGTGCCAGCAGTCGAACCACCGGGACAGGGTGGGGCTACACCTTC. Translation: CASSRTTGTGWGYTF.

V is TRBV20-1 and J is TRBJ2-3; D remains unclear. The CDR3 sequence is 11 residues long. V was clipped by 6 bases and J by 5 bases, with 9 bases between them. From germline, CDR1 is DFQATT and CDR2 SNEGSKA (reference sequence). The CDR3 DNA reads as TGCAGTGCCTTAATAGGAGATACGCAGTATTTT. Translating gives CSALIGDTQYF.

This clonotype occurred a few times. V is TRBV9 and J is TRBJ1-1, with 9 bases matching TRBD1. Germline trimming cut 3 bases from V and 0 bases from J; bases unmatched to any gene: 3. This CDR3 is 15 amino acids long. The germline V gene has CDR1 SGDLS and CDR2 YYNGEE. In DNA, the CDR3 is TGTGCCAGCAGCGAACGGACAGGGGTGAACACTGAAGCTTTCTTT. This encodes CASSERTGVNTEAFF.

The CDR3 DNA reads as TGTGCCAGCAGTTCCCCAACAGGGACTCTCTACGAGCAGTACTTC. Encoded protein: CASSSPTGTLYEQYF. The V call is TRBV27, the J call TRBJ2-7; D could derive from TRBD1 or TRBD2 (6 bases each). The germline V and J ends were trimmed by 4 bases and 3 bases, with 16 bases remaining between them. The CDR3 has 15 amino acids. Germline assignment: CDR1 MNHEY and CDR2 SMNVEV (reference sequence).

The DNA of the CDR3 is TGCAGTGCCACGCGGCGGGGCACTGAAGCTTTCTTT. Its protein product is CSATRRGTEAFF. The V gene is TRBV20-1, the J gene TRBJ1-1; D uncertain. Germline V lookup: CDR1 DFQATT, CDR2 SNEGSKA (reference sequence). Deletions cut 6 bases from V and 4 bases from J, with 12 bases between. There are 12 residues in the CDR3.

The chain employs TRBV20-1 and TRBJ2-3; no reliable D call. The ends were cut back, 3 bases at V and 2 bases at J, with 6 bases in the middle. The CDR3 has 12 residues. The germline V gene has CDR1 DFQATT and CDR2 SNEGSKA (reference sequence). The CDR3 protein is CSASLTTDTQYF. In DNA, the CDR3 is TGCAGTGCTAGCCTGACCACAGATACGCAGTATTTT.

This clonotype was seen a few times. The chain uses TRBV2 and TRBJ2-2; D gene unclear. Trimming took 6 bases from V and 8 from J, leaving 7 bases between them. Germline V gene sequence: CDR1 SNHLY, CDR2 FYNNEI. This CDR3 has 11 amino acids. Here the CDR3 reads CASRAWGELFF. The CDR3 DNA is TGTGCCAGCAGAGCGTGGGGGGAGCTGTTTTTT.

This clonotype has a handful of counts. The chain links TRBV5-1 to TRBJ2-3; a weak D match, TRBD2 (6 bases). Germline V lookup: CDR1 SGHRS, CDR2 YFSETQ. V lost 4 bases and J 2 bases, leaving 14 bases between the germline ends. This CDR3 region has 15 residues. CDR3 sequence reads: CASSPLAAHTDTQYF. In DNA, the CDR3 is TGCGCCAGCAGCCCATTAGCGGCCCACACAGATACGCAGTATTTT. The full variable domain, with the rest looked up from reference TRBV5-1 and TRBJ2-3, is KAGVTQTPRYLIKTRGQQVTLSCSPISGHRSVSWYQQTPGQGLQFLFEYFSETQRNKGNFPGRFSGRQFSNSRSEMNVSTLELGDSALYLCASSPLAAHTDTQYFGPGTRLTVL.

A few counts support this clonotype. The rearrangement uses TRBV20-1 and TRBJ2-7; no definite D call. Trimming left V 4 bases short and J 0 bases short, with 13 bases between. Germline loops: CDR1 DFQATT, CDR2 SNEGSKA (reference sequence). There are 14 residues in the CDR3. The CDR3 nucleotides read TGCAGTGCTACCCAAGCAGGACCCTCCTACGAGCAGTACTTC. This encodes CSATQAGPSYEQYF.

The rearrangement uses TRBV3-1 and TRBJ2-5; TRBD2 matches at 7 bases. The germline V gene has CDR1 LGHDT and CDR2 YNNKEL (reference sequence). CDR3 size: 16 residues. J was trimmed by 5 bases and V by 0 bases; bases with no gene match: 9. The DNA for the CDR3 is TGTGCCAGCAGCCAAGAAAAGATAGCGGGTATGGAGACCCAGTACTTC. Protein sequence: CASSQEKIAGMETQYF.

This clonotype was seen only a few times. The V gene is TRBV9, the J gene TRBJ2-4; 10 nucleotides match TRBD2. Germline CDR1 is SGDLS and CDR2 is YYNGEE. V was pared by 0 bases and J by 6 bases, with 3 bases of the junction left unmatched. This CDR3 spans 15 amino acids. The CDR3 loop reads CASSVEASGRNIQYF. In DNA, the CDR3 is TGTGCCAGCAGCGTAGAGGCTAGCGGGAGAAACATTCAGTACTTC.

This clonotype was observed a handful of times. This chain uses TRBV20-1 with TRBJ2-7; no clear D gene. CDR1 and CDR2 from the germline V gene are DFQATT and SNEGSKA (reference sequence). The V gene lost 0 bases and the J gene lost 10 bases, with 10 bases spanning the gap. This CDR3 has 11 residues. The CDR3 spells CSARDSAPQYF. The CDR3 DNA is TGCAGTGCTAGAGATTCGGCGCCCCAGTACTTC.

This clonotype was seen only a few times. The chain couples TRBV12-3 or TRBV12-4 to TRBJ2-5; possibly TRBD1 or TRBD2 for D (5 bases each). This CDR3 contains 14 residues. Trimming stripped 3 bases from V and 3 bases from J, with 11 bases between. This CDR3 reads CASSFTGGKETQYF. CDR3 nucleotide sequence: TGTGCCAGCAGTTTTACTGGGGGTAAAGAGACCCAGTACTTC.

The V call is TRBV6-1, the J call TRBJ1-5; D possibly corresponds to TRBD1 (6 bases). Germline values: CDR1 MNHNS, CDR2 SASEGT. Trimming removed 2 bases at V and 2 bases at J, with 13 bases between. CDR3 length equals 16 residues. CDR3 protein: CASSEKIGGGNQPQHF. In nucleotides, the CDR3 is TGTGCCAGCAGTGAAAAGATAGGGGGAGGCAATCAGCCCCAGCATTTT.

CDR3 sequence (DNA): TGTGCCAGCAGCCCCTGCGCCGAGCAGTACTTC. This translates into CASSPCAEQYF. This chain uses TRBV5-6 with TRBJ2-7; D is unclear. V was cut by 4 bases and J by 6 bases, with 8 bases left in between. The germline CDR1 and CDR2 sequences are SGHDT and YYEEEE. This CDR3 has 11 amino acids.

The V gene is TRBV6-1, the J gene TRBJ2-5, with 7 bases lining up with TRBD2. The ends lost 6 bases at V and 3 bases at J; junction bases unmatched: 10. Germline loops: CDR1 MNHNS, CDR2 SASEGT. This CDR3 is built from 15 residues. This CDR3 is CASSRLLANKETQYF. CDR3 sequence (DNA): TGTGCCAGCAGCCGCCTACTAGCGAATAAAGAGACCCAGTACTTC.

The chain has TRBV11-1 and TRBJ2-7; D perhaps matches TRBD1 (6 bases). Germline V gene data show CDR1 as SGHAT and CDR2 as FQDESV (reference sequence). This CDR3 contains 13 residues. V was trimmed by 5 bases and J by 6 bases, leaving 14 bases between them. Here the CDR3 reads CASSNDFRGEQYF. The CDR3 DNA sequence: TGTGCCAGCAGCAACGACTTCAGGGGCGAGCAGTACTTC.

The J gene is TRBJ2-7, the V gene TRBV4-2, with D tentatively TRBD1 (7 bases). Per the germline V gene, CDR1 is LGHNA and CDR2 is YNFKEQ. The CDR3 length is 16 residues. Trimming shortened V by 4 bases and J by 7 bases, and 23 bases separated the two germline ends. This CDR3 reads CASSPLGQGGPEEQYF. The DNA of the CDR3 is TGTGCCAGCAGCCCCCTTGGGCAGGGGGGCCCAGAAGAGCAGTACTTC.

This clonotype showed up just a few times. V and J are TRBV29-1 and TRBJ1-1, with D tentatively TRBD1 (5 bases). The CDR3 length is 13 residues. Germline V lookup: CDR1 SQVTM, CDR2 ANQGSEA. With 6 bases removed from V and 2 bases from J, the gap between germline ends came to 13 bases. Here the CDR3 DNA reads TGCAGCGTGGGGGGAGGAGGAAACACTGAAGCTTTCTTT. Translating it yields CSVGGGGNTEAFF.

Only a few counts were recorded for this clonotype. V and J are TRBV2 and TRBJ2-2, with 7 bases aligning to TRBD1. From germline, CDR1 is SNHLY and CDR2 FYNNEI. V dropped 6 bases and J dropped 2; count of bases not matched to a gene: 3. The CDR3 spans 14 residues. For the CDR3, the DNA is TGTGCCAGCAGACAGGGGTCAAACACCGGGGAGCTGTTTTTT. Protein sequence: CASRQGSNTGELFF. The full variable domain, with the rest looked up from reference TRBV2 and TRBJ2-2, is EPEVTQTPSHQVTQMGQEVILRCVPISNHLYFYWYRQILGQKVEFLVSFYNNEISEKSEIFDDQFSVERPDGSNFTLKIRSTKLEDSAMYFCASRQGSNTGELFFGEGSRLTVL.

The chain combines TRBV19 with TRBJ2-2, with D perhaps matching TRBD1 or TRBD2 (5 bases each). Germline values: CDR1 LNHDA, CDR2 SQIVND (reference sequence). V lost 5 bases to trimming and J lost 4 bases, with 11 bases between them. CDR3 length: 14 amino acids. DNA of the CDR3: TGTGCCAGTAGTTCTGGGACCCTCACCGGGGAGCTGTTTTTT. It encodes CASSSGTLTGELFF.